This TCR beta chain was captured by sequencing in a study of blood T cell repertoires in COVID-19. In the study overall: From T cells, B-cell-depleted T cells, or PBMCs came the material, which was cDNA or gDNA.

Participants came from roughly 23 US areas, aged roughly 18 to 90 years. Cohort 3 recovered donors had two negative PCRs, clearance, or symptom resolution. Original processing notes: Reference gene primers were amplified, and this amplification served to estimate nucleated cell counts. The data were produced by immunoSEQ multiplex PCR, yet TCRdb's version contains in-frame clones alone and is incomplete. The V and J calls and clone size are taken from that table; D and trimming were inferred from the DNA. The sample lists some 100,000 clones, approximately 86% seen once, with roughly 3% in the top ten. This clone appeared a single time. The sequence was collected from a woman in her fifties or sixties who had recovered from COVID-19. Sequencing used PBMCs or T cells enriched from blood (not recorded which).

CDR3 sequence (DNA): TGTGCCAGCAGCTTAGGGCCGGGACAGGGGTTCTATGGCTACACCTTC. It codes for CASSLGPGQGFYGYTF. The V call is TRBV7-2, the J call TRBJ1-2, with 10 bases fitting TRBD1. V shed 1 base and J 4 bases; nucleotides not matched to a gene: 6. The CDR3 is 16 amino acids. From germline, CDR1 is SGHTA and CDR2 FQGNSA.